This T cell receptor (beta chain) derives from a study of shared clonotypes between healthy human individuals. Study information: Plates per donor: three CD4 naive, three CD4 memory, two CD8 naive, one CD8 memory.

Researchers ran the assay at a deep level. Profiling relied on immunoSEQ multiplex PCR, and the TCRdb table lists in-frame clones only, not all of them. This sample has about 1,900,000 clones, with just under 95% found just once. This CDR3 has 14 residues. Losses at the gene ends were 2 bases for V and 6 bases for J; bases not matched to a gene: 5. CD45RO negativity and positive selection for CCR7 defined naive CD8 cells, a population that excluded terminally differentiated effector memory CD45RA+ cells. The study drew its donors from healthy HIV-negative adults without recent acute infections or vaccinations.

V is TRBV23-1 and J is TRBJ2-7; 9 bases agree with TRBD1. TRBV23-1 is an open reading frame whose function is uncertain. The receptor's source is a young man in good health. Material: naive CD8+ T cells sorted from blood. CDR3: CASSQNRGPFEQYF. The CDR3, as DNA: TGCGCCAGCAGTCAAAACAGGGGGCCCTTCGAGCAGTACTTC.